This note documents a single T cell receptor beta chain sequence. Its antigen remains unknown. The CDR3 is 15 amino acids. Germline V gives CDR1 MNHEY, CDR2 SVGAGI. V dropped 5 bases and J dropped 1; count of bases not matched to a gene: 7. The sample originates from a study of cytomegalovirus exposure and HLA in healthy donors. Whole-study findings and limits: The majority of TCR sequences were rare, yet some public TCRs appeared in many donors.

The PCR contained 60 Vbeta and 13 Jbeta primers. Data came from immunoSEQ multiplex PCR; TCRdb stores just in-frame clones and leaves some out. The profile shows 110,000 to 150,000 clones, roughly 82% of them singletons. The source of this sequence is a male donor in good health and CMV-seronegative. The chain carries TRBV6-5 and TRBJ2-7; 8 bases align to TRBD1. Input material: PBMCs. CDR3 sequence (DNA): TGTGCCAGCAGTGCCGACAGGGGAGGTTCCTACGAGCAGTACTTC. Residues: CASSADRGGSYEQYF.